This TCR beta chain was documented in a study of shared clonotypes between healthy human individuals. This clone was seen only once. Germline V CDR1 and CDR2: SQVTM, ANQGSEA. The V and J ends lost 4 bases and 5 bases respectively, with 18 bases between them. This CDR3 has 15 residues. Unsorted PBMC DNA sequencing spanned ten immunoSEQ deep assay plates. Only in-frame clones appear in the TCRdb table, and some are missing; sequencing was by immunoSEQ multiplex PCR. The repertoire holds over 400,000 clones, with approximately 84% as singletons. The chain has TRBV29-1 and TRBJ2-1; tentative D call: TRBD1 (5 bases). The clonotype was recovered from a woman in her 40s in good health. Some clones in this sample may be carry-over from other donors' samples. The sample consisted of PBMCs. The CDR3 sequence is CSVALKQGADNEQFF. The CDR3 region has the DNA TGCAGCGTTGCTCTCAAGCAGGGTGCGGACAATGAGCAGTTCTTC.